This entry features one TCR beta chain sequence. Its matching antigen is unknown. The data are from a study of Ad26.COV2.S vaccination and SARS-CoV-2 variants. Method: immunoSEQ multiplex PCR; TCRdb's copy keeps in-frame clones and lacks some. Of some 320,000 clones listed, 70% to 90% are singletons. The treatment was: approximately 18 received Ad26.COV2.S at low or high dose, single or two shots; about 5 received placebo; per-sample allocation not given. The investigators took samples on day 63 after the first vaccine or placebo injection. The germline V gene encodes CDR1 PRHDT and CDR2 FYEKMQ (reference sequence). Losses at the gene ends were 2 bases for V and 1 base for J; bases not matched to a gene: 12. This CDR3 is 18 amino acids long. Findings and limits, study-wide: People who got the vaccine had more spike-specific TCR breadth than people who got placebo.

The chain carries TRBV13 and TRBJ2-3; 7 bases align to TRBD1. Specimen: peripheral blood, collected in a trial of Ad26.COV2.S vaccine versus placebo. The sequence was obtained from a person aged 18-65 years who received the Ad26.COV2.S COVID-19 vaccine or a placebo. As DNA, the CDR3 is TGTGCCAGCAGCTTAATTCCTAGTAGGGGGCAACGCACAGATACGCAGTATTTT. Translated: CASSLIPSRGQRTDTQYF.